These T cell receptor beta chains were read from a single sample in a study of response to subunit inactivated influenza vaccine. TCRdb independently ran MiXCR on the RT-PCR reads; one entry per CDR3 protein. This sample has some 520,000 distinct CDR3 sequences, with 15% to 20% found just once. The sample was CD4+ T cells sorted from PBMCs, taken around 25 months after vaccination. These receptors were taken from a man aged 45 to 70 who received an inactivated influenza vaccine. Each CDR3 is given with its conserved first and last residue. Each record gives: V gene, J gene, D gene, clone size, CDR3 protein, CDR3 DNA. A D gene is named only where the DNA matches it firmly. A row's size may be missing; if present it is once, few, many or a size class.

TRBV9,TRBJ2-2,-,few,CASSVGGDTGELFF,TGTGCCAGCAGCGTCGGCGGCGACACCGGGGAGCTGTTTTTT
TRBV20-1,TRBJ2-7,-,few,CSASGSGPHLSYEQYF,TGCAGTGCTAGTGGCAGCGGACCACACTTATCCTACGAGCAGTACTTC
TRBV5-6,TRBJ2-1,-,many,CASSSGAYNEQFF,TGTGCCAGCAGCTCAGGAGCCTACAATGAGCAGTTCTTC
TRBV6-5,TRBJ2-3,-,few,CASSYTPRDTQYF,TGTGCCAGCAGTTACACGCCCCGGGATACGCAGTATTTT
TRBV4-2,TRBJ1-2,TRBD1,-,CASSTVGTGGIGGYTF,TGTGCCAGCAGCACCGTAGGGACAGGGGGCATTGGTGGCTACACCTTC
TRBV20-1,TRBJ2-3,TRBD2,-,CSASGTSGTSTDTQYF,TGCAGTGCTAGTGGGACTAGCGGGACTAGCACAGATACGCAGTATTTT
TRBV11-2,TRBJ2-7,-,few,CASSLVPDTEQYF,TGTGCCAGCAGCTTAGTCCCAGACACGGAGCAGTACTTC
TRBV27,TRBJ1-6,-,many,CASSSTYSPLHF,TGTGCCAGCAGTTCCACCTATTCACCCCTCCACTTT
TRBV7-2,TRBJ2-1,-,few,CASSPQEASYNEQFF,TGTGCCAGCAGCCCACAGGAGGCTTCCTACAATGAGCAGTTCTTC
TRBV11-2,TRBJ1-1,TRBD1,-,CASSFLQGARTEAFF,TGTGCCAGCAGCTTTTTACAGGGGGCGCGCACTGAAGCTTTCTTT
TRBV7-7,TRBJ2-5,-,-,CASSPGGPYQETQYF,TGTGCTAGCAGCCCCGGGGGGCCCTACCAAGAGACCCAGTACTTC
TRBV18,TRBJ2-2,TRBD2,-,CASSPFSGGDTGELFF,TGTGCCAGCTCACCATTTTCGGGAGGCGACACCGGGGAGCTGTTTTTT
TRBV29-1,TRBJ2-2,-,-,CSVTADSNTGELFF,TGCAGCGTGACTGCGGACAGTAACACCGGGGAGCTGTTTTTT
TRBV25-1,TRBJ2-3,TRBD1,few,CASSRTGGFADTQYF,TGTGCCAGCAGTCGGACAGGGGGCTTCGCAGATACGCAGTATTTT
TRBV29-1,TRBJ2-1,-,few,CSVVRGNEQFF,TGCAGCGTTGTCAGGGGCAATGAGCAGTTCTTC
TRBV20-1,TRBJ2-2,-,-,CSAPHSGELFF,TGCAGTGCCCCTCATTCCGGGGAGCTGTTTTTT
TRBV12-3/TRBV12-4,TRBJ2-1,-,many,CASSLERNEQFF,TGTGCCAGCAGTTTGGAGCGTAATGAGCAGTTCTTC
TRBV5-5,TRBJ2-1,TRBD2,many,CASSLATSIYEQFF,TGTGCCAGCAGCTTGGCGACTAGCATATATGAGCAGTTCTTC
TRBV27,TRBJ2-1,-,-,CASSLQQGISNEQFF,TGTGCCAGCAGTTTGCAACAGGGAATTTCCAATGAGCAGTTCTTC
TRBV20-1,TRBJ1-3,-,-,CSARTVSSGNTIYF,TGCAGTGCTAGGACAGTGAGCTCTGGAAACACCATATATTTT
TRBV7-9,TRBJ1-3,-,-,CASSLPGNTIYF,TGTGCCAGCAGCTTGCCAGGAAACACCATATATTTT
TRBV20-1,TRBJ2-7,-,-,CSGTRGDHEQYF,TGCAGCGGGACCCGAGGGGACCACGAGCAGTACTTC
TRBV7-2,TRBJ2-7,TRBD1,few,CASRQTGGNYEQYF,TGTGCCAGCAGGCAAACAGGGGGTAACTACGAGCAGTACTTC
TRBV10-3,TRBJ2-1,-,few,CAISESGDRYNEQFF,TGTGCCATCAGTGAGTCGGGGGACCGGTACAATGAGCAGTTCTTC
TRBV6-2/TRBV6-3,TRBJ2-2,-,-,CASRPRQFANTGELFF,TGTGCCAGCCGCCCCCGACAGTTCGCGAACACCGGGGAGCTGTTTTTT
TRBV7-3,TRBJ2-2,TRBD1,few,CASSPGQRNTGELFF,TGTGCCAGCAGCCCGGGACAGCGGAACACCGGGGAGCTGTTTTTT
TRBV7-3,TRBJ2-3,TRBD2,-,CASSLIAGGIADTQYF,TGTGCCAGCAGCTTAATAGCGGGCGGGATTGCAGATACGCAGTATTTT
TRBV4-3,TRBJ1-6,TRBD1,-,CASRKDRVTGSPLHF,TGCGCCAGCAGAAAGGACAGGGTAACGGGTTCACCCCTCCACTTT
TRBV5-1,TRBJ2-1,-,-,CASIDSDSTGYSRSYNEQFF,TGCGCCAGCATCGACTCGGACTCCACAGGGTATAGTCGCTCCTACAATGAGCAGTTCTTC
TRBV5-1,TRBJ2-2,-,-,CASSLEGSQLTGELFF,TGCGCCAGCAGCTTGGAAGGCAGCCAACTTACCGGGGAGCTGTTTTTT
TRBV12-3/TRBV12-4,TRBJ1-2,TRBD1,many,CASSLTDRGGGYTF,TGTGCCAGCAGTCTAACGGACAGGGGGGGCGGCTACACCTTC
TRBV10-3,TRBJ1-6,-,-,CAFSERTESPLHF,TGTGCCTTCAGTGAACGGACAGAATCACCCCTCCACTTT
TRBV4-3,TRBJ2-2,-,few,CASSQGFGASTGELFF,TGCGCCAGCAGCCAAGGATTCGGGGCGTCCACCGGGGAGCTGTTTTTT
TRBV27,TRBJ2-3,-,-,CASSLGQGGADTQYF,TGTGCCAGCAGTTTAGGCCAGGGTGGTGCAGATACGCAGTATTTT
TRBV5-1,TRBJ1-1,-,few,CASSLGILNTEAFF,TGCGCCAGCAGCTTGGGGATTTTGAACACTGAAGCTTTCTTT